This entry lists 21 T cell receptor beta chains sequenced from one sample in a study of blood T cells in healthy people across ages. Using a J-beta primer mix together with a sample-barcoded 5' primer, a second PCR was run for roughly 6 to 12 cycles. TCRdb fed the 5' RACE reads into MiXCR, producing one record per CDR3 protein. Of over a million distinct CDR3 sequences in the sample, roughly 43% were seen once. The specimen sequenced was blood. The receptors were gathered from a woman aged 18-35 years in good health.

The sample holds one count of this clonotype. The chain uses TRBV27 and TRBJ1-2; D may be TRBD1 (6 bases). The CDR3 totals 15 residues. CDR1 MNHEY and CDR2 SMNVEV come from the germline V gene (reference sequence). Trimming left V 5 bases short and J 2 bases short, with 15 bases between. CDR3 bases: TGTGCCAGCAGTCAATGGACAGAGAAAAACTATGGCTACACCTTC. As protein: CASSQWTEKNYGYTF.

CDR3 residues: CASSFGNPANTGELFF. The CDR3 bases are TGTGCCAGCAGCTTCGGGAACCCCGCGAACACCGGGGAGCTGTTTTTT. This chain uses TRBV7-9 with TRBJ2-2, with a weak D call TRBD2 (5 bases). V gave up 3 bases and J gave up 0 bases, with 11 bases separating them. The CDR3 is 16 amino acids. CDR1 and CDR2 (germline): SEHNR, FQNEAQ (reference sequence). Drawing the rest from reference TRBV7-9 and TRBJ2-2, the complete variable domain is DTGVSQNPRHKITKRGQNVTFRCDPISEHNRLYWYRQTLGQGPEFLTYFQNEAQLEKSRLLSDRFSAERPKGSFSTLEIQRTEQGDSAMYLCASSFGNPANTGELFFGEGSRLTVL.

A few counts support this clonotype. The CDR3 is CASRGRDHGELFF. In DNA, the CDR3 is TGTGCCAGCAGGGGGCGGGACCACGGGGAGCTGTTTTTT. The chain is built from TRBV12-3 or TRBV12-4 and TRBJ2-2, with a weak D call TRBD2 (6 bases). V lost 6 bases and J 7 bases, leaving 12 bases between the germline ends. The CDR3 is 13 residues long.

This chain joins TRBV4-1 and TRBJ2-5; D is undetermined. CDR3 length: 13 amino acids. V was shortened by 0 bases and J by 5 bases, with 7 bases between the two germline ends. CDR1 and CDR2 (germline): MGHRA, YSYEKL. The CDR3 DNA is TGCGCCAGCAGCCAAGAGGGATGGGAGACCCAGTACTTC. This encodes CASSQEGWETQYF.

The rearrangement links TRBV20-1 to TRBJ1-1; D not resolved. CDR1 and CDR2 from the germline V gene are DFQATT and SNEGSKA (reference sequence). The CDR3 consists of 13 residues. Trimming took 1 base from V and 7 from J, leaving 13 bases between them. The CDR3 bases are TGCAGTGCTAGAGGCGATCCCTGGGGTGAAGCTTTCTTT. Translation gives CSARGDPWGEAFF.

This clonotype occurred many times. The V gene is TRBV7-2, the J gene TRBJ1-1; 9 nucleotides align to TRBD1. This CDR3 is built from 16 residues. Trimming at V came to 1 base and at J to 4 bases, leaving 7 bases not matched to a gene. Germline V gives CDR1 SGHTA, CDR2 FQGNSA. The CDR3 loop is CASSLVGTGSFTEAFF. For the CDR3, the DNA is TGTGCCAGCAGCTTAGTAGGGACAGGGTCGTTCACTGAAGCTTTCTTT.

This clonotype was found a few times. The rearrangement joins TRBV20-1 to TRBJ2-7; 8 nucleotides match TRBD1. The length of the CDR3 is 14 residues. J gave up 3 bases and V 1 base, and 5 bases lay outside the gene matches. CDR1 is DFQATT and CDR2 is SNEGSKA in the germline V gene (reference sequence). The CDR3 region has the DNA TGCAGTGCTAGAGTCCCAGGGGGCGTCTACGAGCAGTACTTC. As protein: CSARVPGGVYEQYF.

The J gene is TRBJ2-1, the V gene TRBV4-2; possibly TRBD1 or TRBD2 for D (7 bases each). CDR1 and CDR2 (germline): LGHNA, YNFKEQ. The CDR3 is 16 residues long. Trimming removed 1 base at V and 5 bases at J, with 15 bases between. The CDR3 protein is CASSQVAGGGDNEQFF. CDR3 nucleotide sequence: TGTGCCAGCAGCCAAGTTGCAGGGGGGGGGGACAATGAGCAGTTCTTC.

The chain combines TRBV6-2 or TRBV6-3 with TRBJ2-7; D uncertain. V was clipped by 8 bases and J by 4 bases, with 21 bases between them. CDR3 length equals 15 residues. Germline-derived CDR1 and CDR2 are MNHEY and SVGEGT. Here the CDR3 DNA reads TGTGCCAGCGGCGATGAGAACTACCTTGATTACGAGCAGTACTTC. As protein: CASGDENYLDYEQYF.

The chain employs TRBV5-6 and TRBJ2-3; maybe TRBD2 (5 bases). V lost 4 bases, J lost 0 bases, and 15 bases lay in between. The germline gives CDR1 SGHDT, CDR2 YYEEEE. The CDR3 runs 16 residues. Here the CDR3 DNA reads TGTGCCAGCAGCCCCACCATTGAGCGGAGCACAGATACGCAGTATTTT. It encodes CASSPTIERSTDTQYF. Together with reference TRBV5-6 and TRBJ2-3, the CDR3 gives the full variable domain: DAGVTQSPTHLIKTRGQQVTLRCSPKSGHDTVSWYQQALGQGPQFIFQYYEEEERQRGNFPDRFSGHQFPNYSSELNVNALLLGDSALYLCASSPTIERSTDTQYFGPGTRLTVL.

This clonotype has just a few counts. The genes are TRBV6-4 and TRBJ2-3, with D uncertain. Trimming pared 3 bases from V and 4 bases from J, leaving 14 bases between. The CDR3 runs to 15 residues. The germline gives CDR1 MRHNA, CDR2 SNTAGT. DNA of the CDR3: TGTGCCAGCAGTGAAGTGCCCACCCCCGCAGATACGCAGTATTTT. This sequence encodes CASSEVPTPADTQYF.

The chain combines TRBV28 with TRBJ2-5; the D is unclear. The CDR3 has 16 residues. V was trimmed by 4 bases and J by 11 bases, leaving 26 bases between them. The germline CDR1 and CDR2 sequences are MDHEN and SYDVKM. CDR3 coding DNA: TGTGCCAGCAGTTCGCGGCGGTGGTGGAGTTTCAATGAGCAGTACTTC. Translated, it gives CASSSRRWWSFNEQYF.

The J gene is TRBJ1-1, the V gene TRBV12-3 or TRBV12-4; D not resolved. The CDR3 runs 14 residues. Trimming removed 3 bases from V and 11 bases from J, with 19 bases in between. The CDR3 region has the DNA TGTGCCAGCAGTTTTACCCCTAGGGCGGCGAGGGCTTTCTTT. Translation gives CASSFTPRAARAFF.

Ten or more counts support this clonotype. The CDR3: CSVELVRTSGANVLTF. In DNA form, the CDR3 reads TGCAGCGTTGAATTGGTACGGACCTCTGGGGCCAACGTCCTGACTTTC. This sequence joins TRBV29-1 and TRBJ2-6; D ambiguous. This CDR3 contains 16 residues. V was trimmed by 2 bases and J by 0 bases, leaving 11 bases between them. CDR1 and CDR2 from the germline V gene are SQVTM and ANQGSEA.

The chain combines TRBV10-3 with TRBJ1-4, with 7 bases matching TRBD1. The CDR3 length is 16 residues. V dropped 2 bases and J dropped 3; count of bases not matched to a gene: 6. CDR1 and CDR2 (germline): ENHRY, SYGVKD. CDR3 nucleotide sequence: TGTGCCATCAGTGAGCCGACAGGGTTGGCTAATGAAAAACTGTTTTTT. Protein sequence: CAISEPTGLANEKLFF.

In this sample, this clonotype turned up many times. This chain joins TRBV15 and TRBJ1-2; D unresolved. The length of the CDR3 is 14 residues. V shed 0 bases and J shed 1 base, with 6 bases lying between them. Germline CDR1 reads LNHNV; CDR2 reads YYDKDF (reference sequence). CDR3 nucleotide sequence: TGTGCCACCAGCAGAGAACCAGTTAACTATGGCTACACCTTC. Translating it yields CATSREPVNYGYTF.

This clonotype showed up just a few times. The rearrangement uses TRBV28 and TRBJ2-7; D remains unclear. Germline V gene lookup returns CDR1 MDHEN and CDR2 SYDVKM. The V end lost 4 bases, the J end lost 9 bases, and 22 bases lay between the germline ends. CDR3 size: 15 residues. CDR3 sequence reads: CASSSPFTAFTLQYF. As DNA, the CDR3 is TGTGCCAGCAGTTCCCCTTTCACAGCCTTTACTTTGCAGTACTTC.

This rearrangement joins TRBV2 to TRBJ2-1; 7 positions agree with TRBD2. The junction had 18 bases not matched to a gene; V was cut back by 6 bases and J by 13 bases. CDR3 size: 15 residues. The V gene's germline CDR1 is SNHLY and CDR2 FYNNEI. The CDR3 region has the DNA TGTGCCAGCAGGAATTCCGGGACGTCCGGGAGGACCCAGTTCTTC. Protein sequence: CASRNSGTSGRTQFF.

CDR3 nucleotides: TGTGCCACCAGCAGATCCGGGTGGTTGGCCTACGAGCAGTACTTC. Translated, it gives CATSRSGWLAYEQYF. This chain joins TRBV15 and TRBJ2-7; no clear D. The CDR3 has 15 residues. CDR1 and CDR2 (germline): LNHNV, YYDKDF (reference sequence). The ends were cut back, 2 bases at V and 2 bases at J, with 13 bases in the middle.

The chain couples TRBV28 to TRBJ2-7, with TRBD2 identical over 8 bases. The V gene end was trimmed by 6 bases and the J gene end by 4 bases; junction bases not matched to a gene: 5. The CDR3 is 13 residues long. CDR1 is MDHEN and CDR2 is SYDVKM in the germline V gene. CDR3 sequence reads: CASRIAGLYEQYF. CDR3 sequence (DNA): TGTGCCAGCAGGATAGCGGGGCTTTACGAGCAGTACTTC. The full variable domain, completed using reference TRBV28 and TRBJ2-7, is DVKVTQSSRYLVKRTGEKVFLECVQDMDHENMFWYRQDPGLGLRLIYFSYDVKMKEKGDIPEGYSVSREKKERFSLILESASTNQTSMYLCASRIAGLYEQYFGPGTRLTVT.

The V call is TRBV6-2 or TRBV6-3, the J call TRBJ2-3; possible D gene TRBD2, 5 bases. The CDR3 length is 14 residues. V shed 6 bases and J shed 6 bases, with 16 bases lying between them. Per germline, CDR1 MNHEY and CDR2 SVGEGT. Written as DNA, the CDR3 is TGTGCCAGCAGGGGAGTAGCCTTTTCCGATACGCAGTATTTT. This codes for CASRGVAFSDTQYF.